Each of the 20 T cell receptor beta chains below was sequenced from the same sample in a study of beta chain features in type 1 diabetes. Study-level findings and limits: Among patients with Type 1 diabetes, TCRB CDR3s were moderately but significantly shorter in every one of the four CD4+ subsets.

Their antigens remain unidentified. Since all of the isolated RNA was reverse transcribed, expressed TCRB transcripts were what got sequenced. Sequencing was performed with immunoSEQ multiplex PCR; in TCRdb, only in-frame clones are kept and a portion is missing. The table lists 300,000 or so clones, roughly an eighth of them singletons. Sequenced sample: naive CD4+ T cells from blood. These receptors originate from a man under 40 with type 1 diabetes.

This clone was recorded a few times. CDR3 loop: CASSIQETQYF. CDR3 DNA sequence: TGCGCCAGCAGCATACAAGAGACCCAGTACTTC. The gene calls are TRBV5-1 and TRBJ2-5; the D is unclear. Per the germline V gene, CDR1 is SGHRS and CDR2 is YFSETQ. CDR3 length equals 11 residues. Trimming pared 4 bases from V and 2 bases from J, leaving 3 bases between.

This clone was recorded many times. The CDR3 coding sequence is TGCGCCAGCAGTCAATTAGTGGGACAGTCGGGCTTTGAGCAGTTCTTC. It is translated as CASSQLVGQSGFEQFF. This sequence joins TRBV23-1 and TRBJ2-1, with 7 bases aligning to TRBD1. TRBV23-1 falls under the ORF class, with uncertain function. The CDR3 has 16 residues. V lost 1 base to trimming and J lost 9 bases; unmatched junction nucleotides: 12.

The V call is TRBV29-1, the J call TRBJ2-7, with 7 bases that match TRBD1. The CDR3 sequence is 13 residues long. The germline CDR1 and CDR2 sequences are SQVTM and ANQGSEA. The V gene end was trimmed by 4 bases and the J gene end by 5 bases; junction bases not matched to a gene: 8. The CDR3 bases are TGCAGCGTTGGAAAGGGGGCGGTGAACGAGCAGTACTTC. It yields the protein CSVGKGAVNEQYF.

A few counts support this clone. The J gene is TRBJ2-5, the V gene TRBV2; no firm D call. V was trimmed by 6 bases and J by 5 bases, leaving 7 bases between them. CDR1 and CDR2 (germline): SNHLY, FYNNEI. The CDR3 has 11 residues. The DNA of the CDR3 is TGTGCCAGCAGCTCCTACGAGACCCAGTACTTC. Translated, it gives CASSSYETQYF.

This clone was seen a few times. J is TRBJ2-3 and V is TRBV5-1; D is undetermined. The CDR3 is 12 amino acids. The V gene lost 2 bases and the J gene lost 5 bases, with 6 bases spanning the gap. Germline CDR1 SGHRS, CDR2 YFSETQ. The CDR3 DNA reads as TGCGCCAGCAGCTTACGAGGAGATACGCAGTATTTT. The encoded protein is CASSLRGDTQYF. Based on the CDR3 plus reference TRBV5-1 and TRBJ2-3, the full variable domain is KAGVTQTPRYLIKTRGQQVTLSCSPISGHRSVSWYQQTPGQGLQFLFEYFSETQRNKGNFPGRFSGRQFSNSRSEMNVSTLELGDSALYLCASSLRGDTQYFGPGTRLTVL.

The chain employs TRBV7-8 and TRBJ1-2; D is unclear. CDR1 is SGHVS, CDR2 FQNEAQ, per germline. V lost 5 bases and J lost 8, with 21 bases in between. The CDR3 contains 15 residues. DNA for the CDR3: TGTGCCAGCAGCCCCGCCGGACTCCGGGCTAGCGGCTACACCTTC. Amino acids: CASSPAGLRASGYTF. Supplemented by reference TRBV7-8 and TRBJ1-2, the full variable domain reads GAGVSQSPRYKVAKRGQDVALRCDPISGHVSLFWYQQALGQGPEFLTYFQNEAQLDKSGLPSDRFFAERPEGSVSTLKIQRTQQEDSAVYLCASSPAGLRASGYTFGSGTRLTVV.

V gene TRBV29-1 combines with J gene TRBJ2-3, with 12 bases fitting TRBD1. CDR1 is SQVTM and CDR2 is ANQGSEA in the germline V gene. The V gene end was trimmed by 6 bases and the J gene end by 2 bases; junction bases not matched to a gene: 3. This CDR3 has 14 amino acids. The DNA for the CDR3 is TGCAGCGTCCGGGACAGGGGGCCCACAGATACGCAGTATTTT. Encoded protein: CSVRDRGPTDTQYF.

J is TRBJ2-3 and V is TRBV4-3; D is ambiguous. The CDR3 loop spans 14 amino acids. V was clipped by 0 bases and J by 2 bases, with 6 bases between them. The germline CDR1 and CDR2 sequences are LGHNA and YSLEER. The CDR3 DNA follows: TGCGCCAGCAGCCAAGACCTCGTCACAGATACGCAGTATTTT. Protein sequence: CASSQDLVTDTQYF.

The gene calls are TRBV2 and TRBJ2-3; a possible D gene is TRBD2 (5 bases). CDR3 length: 14 amino acids. V gave up 5 bases and J gave up 6 bases, with 15 bases separating them. CDR1 is SNHLY, CDR2 FYNNEI, per germline. The CDR3 nucleotides read TGTGCCAGCAGTCTCCGGGAAGGCGAGGATACGCAGTATTTT. It translates to CASSLREGEDTQYF.

The chain is built from TRBV28 and TRBJ1-4; D gene unclear. CDR3 size: 17 residues. CDR1 MDHEN and CDR2 SYDVKM come from the germline V gene. Trimming removed 2 bases at V and 0 bases at J, with 13 bases between. For the CDR3, the DNA is TGTGCCAGCAGTTTACCACGACAAGCCTCAACTAATGAAAAACTGTTTTTT. This encodes CASSLPRQASTNEKLFF.

The chain recombines TRBV5-1 with TRBJ2-2, with D perhaps matching TRBD2 (5 bases). This CDR3 spans 15 amino acids. Germline V gene lookup returns CDR1 SGHRS and CDR2 YFSETQ. Deletions cut 0 bases from V and 4 bases from J, with 10 bases between. As DNA, the CDR3 is TGCGCCAGCAGCTTGGCGAGGGAGCCCACCGGGGAGCTGTTTTTT. Translated, it gives CASSLAREPTGELFF.

The chain joins TRBV4-3 to TRBJ1-2; perhaps TRBD1 as D (5 bases). Germline assignment: CDR1 LGHNA and CDR2 YSLEER. Trimming took off 1 base at V and 4 bases at J, with 7 bases between the two ends. The length of the CDR3 is 13 residues. CDR3 sequence: CASSQGQGYGYTF. CDR3 sequence (DNA): TGCGCCAGCAGCCAAGGTCAGGGCTATGGCTACACCTTC.

The gene calls are TRBV30 and TRBJ1-2, with TRBD1 identical over 9 bases. Germline V gives CDR1 GTSNPN, CDR2 SVGIG (reference sequence). The CDR3 runs to 13 residues. J gave up 8 bases and V 3 bases, and 7 bases lay outside the gene matches. CDR3 in DNA: TGTGCCTGGAGCCTACAGGGGGCAGGGGGCTACACCTTC. Its translation: CAWSLQGAGGYTF.

The chain has TRBV6-5 and TRBJ2-7; possibly TRBD2 for D (6 bases). This CDR3 contains 14 residues. Germline V lookup: CDR1 MNHEY, CDR2 SVGAGI. The germline V and J ends were trimmed by 6 bases and 5 bases, with 17 bases remaining between them. The CDR3 sequence is CASRTGLRRDEQYF. The CDR3 region has the DNA TGTGCCAGCAGAACGGGACTCCGCAGGGACGAGCAGTACTTC.

J is TRBJ2-1 and V is TRBV7-9; the D is unclear. The CDR3 length is 11 residues. CDR1 and CDR2 (germline): SEHNR, FQNEAQ (reference sequence). Trimming took off 4 bases at V and 9 bases at J, with 7 bases between the two ends. CDR3 in DNA: TGTGCCAGCAGCTCTAGTATTGAGCAGTTCTTC. Protein: CASSSSIEQFF.

The chain combines TRBV20-1 with TRBJ1-2; D gene ambiguous. Germline CDR1 DFQATT, CDR2 SNEGSKA (reference sequence). The CDR3 covers 11 residues. V gave up 8 bases and J gave up 8 bases, with 15 bases separating them. The CDR3 here is CSTLSELGYTF. CDR3 sequence (DNA): TGCAGTACCCTTTCCGAGTTGGGCTACACCTTC.

The sample holds one count of this clone. The chain joins TRBV6-5 to TRBJ1-1; a weak D match, TRBD1 (6 bases). Between the trimmed V and J ends, which lost 6 bases and 1 base, there was a span of 12 bases. CDR1 and CDR2 from the germline V gene are MNHEY and SVGAGI. This CDR3 has 14 amino acids. The CDR3 sequence is CASSLQGPNTEAFF. The CDR3 nucleotides are TGTGCCAGCAGCCTTCAGGGGCCGAACACTGAAGCTTTCTTT.

The rearrangement uses TRBV2 and TRBJ2-2, with 11 bases fitting TRBD2. Germline CDR1 and CDR2: SNHLY and FYNNEI. The length of the CDR3 is 17 residues. Trimming removed 7 bases from V and 4 bases from J; junction bases left unmatched: 11. The CDR3 here is CASNYQLAGVGTGELFF. DNA for the CDR3: TGTGCCAGCAACTATCAACTAGCGGGAGTCGGCACCGGGGAGCTGTTTTTT.

The rearrangement links TRBV2 to TRBJ2-1; D gene unclear. The CDR3 is 13 amino acids. The V gene's germline CDR1 is SNHLY and CDR2 FYNNEI. Deletions cut 5 bases from V and 8 bases from J, with 13 bases between. This chain's CDR3 is CASSISASDEQFF. In DNA form, the CDR3 reads TGTGCCAGCAGTATATCCGCCAGCGATGAGCAGTTCTTC.

This clone was detected only a few times. The V call is TRBV7-8, the J call TRBJ2-7; the D gene is possibly TRBD2 (6 bases). V was trimmed by 3 bases and J by 3 bases, leaving 12 bases between them. There are 14 residues in the CDR3. Germline V gives CDR1 SGHVS, CDR2 FQNEAQ. The CDR3 spells CASSFTGTVYEQYF. The CDR3 DNA is TGTGCCAGCAGCTTTACCGGGACTGTCTACGAGCAGTACTTC.